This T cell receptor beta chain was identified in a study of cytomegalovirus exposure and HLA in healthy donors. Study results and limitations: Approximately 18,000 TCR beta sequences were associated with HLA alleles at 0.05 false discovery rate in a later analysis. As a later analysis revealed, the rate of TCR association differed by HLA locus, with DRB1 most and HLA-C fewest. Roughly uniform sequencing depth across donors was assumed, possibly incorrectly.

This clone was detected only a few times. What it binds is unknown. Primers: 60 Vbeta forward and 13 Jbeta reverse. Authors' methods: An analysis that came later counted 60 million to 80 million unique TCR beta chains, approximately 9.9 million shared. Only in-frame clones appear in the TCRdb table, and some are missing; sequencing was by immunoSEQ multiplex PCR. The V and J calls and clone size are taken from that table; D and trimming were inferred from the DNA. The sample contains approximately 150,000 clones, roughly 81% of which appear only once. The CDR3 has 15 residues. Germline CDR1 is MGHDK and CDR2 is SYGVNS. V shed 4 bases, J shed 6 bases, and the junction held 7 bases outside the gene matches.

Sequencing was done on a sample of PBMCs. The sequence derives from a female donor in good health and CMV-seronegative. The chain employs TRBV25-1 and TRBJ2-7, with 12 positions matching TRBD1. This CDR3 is CASSGDRGLGGEQYF. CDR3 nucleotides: TGTGCCAGCAGTGGGGACAGGGGGCTCGGTGGCGAGCAGTACTTC.